This T cell receptor beta chain was captured by sequencing in a study of technical replicates of blood from a handful of donors. Generated by immunoSEQ multiplex PCR, the TCRdb table keeps only in-frame clones and is missing some. The sample lists approximately 52,000 clones, about 86% occurring once. This CDR3 contains 14 residues. The V end was cut by 5 bases, the J end by 4 bases, with 11 bases between. Germline loops: CDR1 SEHNR, CDR2 FQNEAQ (reference sequence). This clone is a singleton in its sample. V and J are TRBV7-9 and TRBJ1-4; tentative D call: TRBD1 (6 bases). The material sequenced was PBMCs. The receptor comes from a human donor in good health. Some clones in this sample may be carry-over from other donors' samples. The DNA for the CDR3 is TGTGCCAGCAGCCGAACAGGGCTTAATGAAAAACTGTTTTTT. Encoded protein: CASSRTGLNEKLFF.